What follows are 25 T cell receptor beta chains derived from one specimen sequenced in a study of cytomegalovirus exposure and HLA in healthy donors. In the PCR, 60 Vbeta and 13 Jbeta primers were used. Some clones are missing from TCRdb's copy, which holds only in-frame ones; the method was immunoSEQ multiplex PCR. The data show more than 100,000 clones, with roughly four fifths seen just once and roughly 6.3% held by the top ten. What was sequenced was PBMCs. Receptors were obtained from a woman between 45 and 60 years old in good health and CMV-seropositive.

This chain connects TRBV7-9 to TRBJ1-2, with no clear D. This CDR3 is 15 amino acids long. Germline V gene lookup returns CDR1 SEHNR and CDR2 FQNEAQ (reference sequence). V was trimmed by 5 bases and J by 0 bases, leaving 13 bases between them. This chain's CDR3 is CASSPHPGPNYGYTF. The CDR3, as DNA: TGTGCCAGCAGCCCCCATCCAGGCCCTAACTATGGCTACACCTTC.

The chain joins TRBV7-9 to TRBJ2-1; the D gene is possibly TRBD2 (6 bases). Trimming pared 5 bases from V and 7 bases from J, leaving 21 bases between. Germline CDR1 reads SEHNR; CDR2 reads FQNEAQ (reference sequence). This CDR3 contains 16 residues. This CDR3 reads CASSPDMTSINNEQFF. For the CDR3, the DNA is TGTGCCAGCAGCCCCGATATGACTAGTATCAATAATGAGCAGTTCTTC.

The V and J genes are TRBV10-3 and TRBJ1-2; D may be TRBD1 (5 bases). The CDR3 totals 14 residues. In germline, CDR1 is ENHRY, CDR2 SYGVKD. V gave up 4 bases and J gave up 2 bases, with 11 bases separating them. In nucleotides, the CDR3 is TGTGCCATCAGTGGGTCAGGGAGGAACTATGGCTACACCTTC. The encoded protein is CAISGSGRNYGYTF.

This clone was counted only a few times. The chain combines TRBV11-1 with TRBJ2-7, with 7 bases fitting TRBD1. V lost 5 bases, J lost 2 bases, and 9 bases stayed unmatched. The CDR3 covers 15 residues. Germline values: CDR1 SGHAT, CDR2 FQDESV (reference sequence). CDR3 region: CASSRLNDRAYEQYF. In DNA form, the CDR3 reads TGTGCCAGCAGCCGGCTAAACGACAGGGCCTACGAGCAGTACTTC.

The J gene is TRBJ2-1, the V gene TRBV21-1; the table names TRBD1, a call not compared with the DNA. TRBV21-1 is a pseudogene segment. This CDR3 is built from 16 residues. The CDR3 reads CASSKDLGQGHNEQFF. The CDR3 nucleotides are TGTGCCAGCAGCAAAGATCTAGGACAGGGCCACAATGAGCAGTTCTTC.

V and J are TRBV10-3 and TRBJ1-5; 9 bases map to TRBD1. The CDR3 has 17 residues. Germline CDR1 and CDR2: ENHRY and SYGVKD. V dropped 3 bases and J dropped 4; count of bases not matched to a gene: 10. Here the CDR3 reads CAISEGSSGQGNQPQHF. In DNA, the CDR3 is TGTGCCATCAGTGAAGGAAGTTCGGGACAGGGTAATCAGCCCCAGCATTTT.

The genes are TRBV29-1 and TRBJ1-2, with 7 bases fitting TRBD1. V was pared by 5 bases and J by 8 bases, with 11 bases of the junction left unmatched. CDR3 size: 13 residues. Germline loops: CDR1 SQVTM, CDR2 ANQGSEA. CDR3 nucleotides: TGCAGCGTTACCAGACAGGGTTACCGCGGCTACACCTTC. Protein sequence: CSVTRQGYRGYTF.

The V and J genes are TRBV27 and TRBJ2-5; D remains unclear. V was pared by 8 bases and J by 5 bases, with 21 bases between. Germline loops: CDR1 MNHEY, CDR2 SMNVEV (reference sequence). There are 15 residues in the CDR3. CDR3 residues: CASPPSGGWVETQYF. CDR3 nucleotide sequence: TGTGCCAGCCCCCCCTCAGGTGGGTGGGTGGAGACCCAGTACTTC.

This clone was counted a few times. The J gene is TRBJ1-6, the V gene TRBV5-6; 9 nucleotides align to TRBD1. CDR1 is SGHDT, CDR2 YYEEEE, per germline. CDR3 length equals 14 residues. V was pared by 5 bases and J by 7 bases, with 4 bases of the junction left unmatched. CDR3 in amino acids: CASSTGQGNSPLHF. The CDR3 coding sequence is TGTGCCAGCAGTACTGGACAGGGGAATTCACCCCTCCACTTT.

The rearrangement links TRBV28 to TRBJ2-7; a weak D match, TRBD1 (7 bases). The CDR3 has 12 residues. V was shortened by 3 bases and J by 6 bases, with 9 bases between the two germline ends. Germline assignment: CDR1 MDHEN and CDR2 SYDVKM. The CDR3 loop is CASSFRGAEQYF. DNA for the CDR3: TGTGCCAGCAGTTTCAGGGGGGCCGAGCAGTACTTC. The whole variable domain, remainder taken from reference TRBV28 and TRBJ2-7, is DVKVTQSSRYLVKRTGEKVFLECVQDMDHENMFWYRQDPGLGLRLIYFSYDVKMKEKGDIPEGYSVSREKKERFSLILESASTNQTSMYLCASSFRGAEQYFGPGTRLTVT.

This clone was seen only a few times. The gene calls are TRBV6-5 and TRBJ1-2, with 7 positions matching TRBD1. V lost 6 bases, J lost 8 bases, and 3 bases stayed unmatched. Germline V gene data show CDR1 as MNHEY and CDR2 as SVGAGI. The CDR3 runs to 11 residues. The CDR3 DNA follows: TGTGCCAGCAGGTCAGGGGGAGGCTACACCTTC. Protein: CASRSGGGYTF.

J is TRBJ2-3 and V is TRBV18; TRBD2 is a possible D gene (6 bases). With 4 bases removed from V and 4 bases from J, the gap between germline ends came to 18 bases. Looked up from germline, CDR1 is KGHSH and CDR2 is LQKENI. The CDR3 runs to 16 residues. The CDR3 DNA reads TGTGCCAGCTCACTCAATCAGCAGGGAGGTGCAGATACGCAGTATTTT. It translates to CASSLNQQGGADTQYF.

This clone appeared many times. This sequence joins TRBV7-8 and TRBJ1-3, with no clear D. V was clipped by 1 base and J by 1 base, with 11 bases between them. The CDR3 totals 16 residues. Germline CDR1 SGHVS, CDR2 FQNEAQ. The CDR3 protein is CASSLVMGVSGNTIYF. CDR3 coding DNA: TGTGCCAGCAGCTTAGTAATGGGAGTTTCTGGAAACACCATATATTTT. Full variable domain (missing parts from reference TRBV7-8 and TRBJ1-3): GAGVSQSPRYKVAKRGQDVALRCDPISGHVSLFWYQQALGQGPEFLTYFQNEAQLDKSGLPSDRFFAERPEGSVSTLKIQRTQQEDSAVYLCASSLVMGVSGNTIYFGEGSWLTVV.

The V gene is TRBV2, the J gene TRBJ2-2; D perhaps matches TRBD1 (6 bases). This CDR3 has 15 residues. CDR1 SNHLY and CDR2 FYNNEI come from the germline V gene. Trimming stripped 6 bases from V and 1 base from J, with 12 bases between. The CDR3 coding sequence is TGTGCCAGCAGCGCCATGACAGGGAACACCGGGGAGCTGTTTTTT. It yields the protein CASSAMTGNTGELFF.

This chain uses TRBV7-8 with TRBJ2-7; 16 positions match TRBD2. The junction had 8 bases not matched to a gene; V was cut back by 5 bases and J by 1 base. Germline V gene lookup returns CDR1 SGHVS and CDR2 FQNEAQ. The CDR3 has 18 amino acids. CDR3: CASSPGTSGGDRSYEQYF. The DNA for the CDR3 is TGTGCCAGCAGCCCTGGGACTAGCGGGGGGGATAGATCCTACGAGCAGTACTTC.

Of note for this clone: Other nucleotide sequences from this sample produce the same CDR3. The genes are TRBV6-5 and TRBJ1-2; no clear D gene. Germline values: CDR1 MNHEY, CDR2 SVGAGI. V lost 6 bases and J 3 bases, leaving 11 bases between the germline ends. CDR3 length: 13 amino acids. The CDR3 reads CASSPGSDYGYTF. The CDR3 nucleotides are TGTGCCAGCAGCCCCGGGAGTGACTATGGCTACACCTTC.

The chain employs TRBV7-8 and TRBJ2-7, with 8 bases fitting TRBD1. From germline, CDR1 is SGHVS and CDR2 FQNEAQ. The CDR3 sequence is 13 residues long. Trimming cost V 5 bases and J 7 bases; bases outside gene matches: 7. The CDR3 coding sequence is TGTGCCAGCAGCCTCGACAGGGGCCGGGAGCAGTACTTC. This gives the protein CASSLDRGREQYF.

V gene TRBV5-1 combines with J gene TRBJ2-5, with 10 nucleotides matching TRBD2. The length of the CDR3 is 15 residues. Losses at the gene ends were 4 bases for V and 2 bases for J; bases not matched to a gene: 5. From germline, CDR1 is SGHRS and CDR2 YFSETQ. The CDR3: CASSSGGAGQETQYF. In nucleotides, the CDR3 is TGCGCCAGCAGCAGCGGGGGGGCGGGGCAAGAGACCCAGTACTTC.

The V gene is TRBV4-1, the J gene TRBJ1-1, with D unresolved. Germline loops: CDR1 MGHRA, CDR2 YSYEKL. There are 15 residues in the CDR3. V was pared by 4 bases and J by 1 base, with 13 bases between. Written as DNA, the CDR3 is TGCGCCAGCAGCCCCCAGGTGAGGGAGAACACTGAAGCTTTCTTT. Residues: CASSPQVRENTEAFF.

This clone was seen only a few times. This chain joins TRBV19 and TRBJ1-4; D is uncertain. This CDR3 is built from 13 residues. V lost 7 bases to trimming and J lost 5 bases, with 11 bases between them. The germline gives CDR1 LNHDA, CDR2 SQIVND (reference sequence). In nucleotides, the CDR3 is TGTGCCAGTATGGAGGAGGGAAATGAAAAACTGTTTTTT. Its translation is CASMEEGNEKLFF.

This clone was counted between two and nine times. Germline and junction disagree at one end, which may indicate a read error. V is TRBV7-9 and J is TRBJ2-5, with D possibly TRBD2 on 6 matching bases. The CDR3 contains 12 residues. The germline CDR1 and CDR2 sequences are SEHNR and FQNEAQ (reference sequence). The CDR3 bases are TGTTCCAGCAGCCTCGGGATAGCGGATTCGTACTTC. Protein: CSSSLGIADSYF.

The rearrangement joins TRBV9 to TRBJ1-2; 11 bases fit TRBD1. V trimming: 4 bases; J trimming: 4 bases; junction bases outside the gene matches: 6. CDR3 length: 15 residues. CDR1 SGDLS and CDR2 YYNGEE come from the germline V gene. CDR3 bases: TGTGCCAGCAGCCGGGGACAGGGGGAAAGCTATGGCTACACCTTC. Encoded protein: CASSRGQGESYGYTF.

This rearrangement joins TRBV2 to TRBJ1-4, with D unresolved. Germline CDR1 reads SNHLY; CDR2 reads FYNNEI. The V gene lost 4 bases and the J gene lost 8 bases, with 8 bases spanning the gap. The CDR3 is made up of 12 amino acids. CDR3 DNA sequence: TGTGCCAGCAGTGTTAGCAGAGAAAAACTGTTTTTT. The encoded protein is CASSVSREKLFF.

The V call is TRBV6-5, the J call TRBJ1-1; D possibly corresponds to TRBD1 (6 bases). The germline gives CDR1 MNHEY, CDR2 SVGAGI. The length of the CDR3 is 13 residues. V was clipped by 7 bases and J by 0 bases, with 9 bases between them. The CDR3 DNA sequence: TGTGCCAGCACCAAGGGGGTGAACACTGAAGCTTTCTTT. Its translation: CASTKGVNTEAFF.

The chain recombines TRBV12-5 with TRBJ1-4; unclear D gene. The CDR3 extends over 14 amino acids. V was pared by 5 bases and J by 0 bases, with 7 bases between. Germline values: CDR1 LGHNT, CDR2 FRNRAP. Here the CDR3 reads CASGDRATNEKLFF. The DNA for the CDR3 is TGTGCTAGTGGTGATCGGGCAACTAATGAAAAACTGTTTTTT.